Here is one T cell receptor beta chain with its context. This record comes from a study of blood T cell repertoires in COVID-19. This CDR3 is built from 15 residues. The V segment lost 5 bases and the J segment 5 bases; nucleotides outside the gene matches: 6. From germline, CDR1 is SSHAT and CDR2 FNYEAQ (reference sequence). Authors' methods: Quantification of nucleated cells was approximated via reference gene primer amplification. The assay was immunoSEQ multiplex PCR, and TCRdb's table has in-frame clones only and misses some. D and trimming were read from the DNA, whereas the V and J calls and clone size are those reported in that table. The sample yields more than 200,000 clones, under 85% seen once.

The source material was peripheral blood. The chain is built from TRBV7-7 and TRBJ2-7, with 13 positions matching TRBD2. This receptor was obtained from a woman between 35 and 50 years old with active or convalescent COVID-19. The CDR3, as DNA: TGTGCCAGCAGCACCGGACTAGCGGGGGAACACGAGCAGTACTTC. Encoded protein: CASSTGLAGEHEQYF.